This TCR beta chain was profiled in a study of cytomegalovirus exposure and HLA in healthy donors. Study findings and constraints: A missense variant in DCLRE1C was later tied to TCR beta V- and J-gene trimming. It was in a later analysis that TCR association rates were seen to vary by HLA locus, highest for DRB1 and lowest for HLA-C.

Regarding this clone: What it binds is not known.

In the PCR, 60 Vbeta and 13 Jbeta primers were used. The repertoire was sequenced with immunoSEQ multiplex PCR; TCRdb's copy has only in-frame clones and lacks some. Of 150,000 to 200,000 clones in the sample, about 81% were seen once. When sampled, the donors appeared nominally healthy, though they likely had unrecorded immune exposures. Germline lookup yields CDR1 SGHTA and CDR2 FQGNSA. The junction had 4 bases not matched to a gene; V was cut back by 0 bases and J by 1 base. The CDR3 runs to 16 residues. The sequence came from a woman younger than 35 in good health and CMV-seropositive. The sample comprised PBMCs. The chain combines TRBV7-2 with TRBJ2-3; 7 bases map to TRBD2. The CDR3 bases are TGTGCCAGCAGCTTAGCGGCAGGGAGGGGCACAGATACGCAGTATTTT. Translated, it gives CASSLAAGRGTDTQYF.